A single sample is the source of the 10 T cell receptor beta chains below, sequenced in a study of blood T cell repertoires in COVID-19. Here immunoSEQ multiplex PCR was the method, and the copy in TCRdb shows in-frame clones only, minus some. The data show 200,000 or so clones, with approximately 88% seen just once and 7.5% to 10% held by the top ten. Sequenced sample: PBMCs or T cells enriched from blood (not recorded which). The receptors were gathered from a young woman who had recovered from COVID-19.

This chain connects TRBV6-5 to TRBJ1-3; no clear D gene. The CDR3 runs 14 residues. Germline CDR1 MNHEY, CDR2 SVGAGI. The V and J ends lost 6 bases and 1 base respectively, with 10 bases between them. CDR3 region: CASSRSTSGNTIYF. CDR3 bases: TGTGCCAGCAGCCGTTCGACATCTGGAAACACCATATATTTT.

The chain joins TRBV19 to TRBJ2-1; TRBD2 aligns across 8 bases. The germline CDR1 and CDR2 sequences are LNHDA and SQIVND (reference sequence). V was clipped by 3 bases and J by 1 base; unmatched bases: 5. The CDR3 spans 16 residues. The CDR3 sequence: CASSIQRGRSYNEQFF. Written as DNA, the CDR3 is TGTGCCAGTAGTATCCAGCGGGGGAGGTCCTACAATGAGCAGTTCTTC.

The J gene is TRBJ2-2, the V gene TRBV9; 16 bases agree with TRBD2. The germline V gene encodes CDR1 SGDLS and CDR2 YYNGEE. J gave up 5 bases and V 4 bases, and 14 bases lay outside the gene matches. CDR3 length: 20 residues. In DNA, the CDR3 is TGTGCCAGCAGCCTCACCGGGACTAGCGGGGGGGCAGCAGGTACCGGGGAGCTGTTTTTT. This sequence encodes CASSLTGTSGGAAGTGELFF.

The chain employs TRBV10-2 and TRBJ2-7; 8 nucleotides agree with TRBD1. Per germline, CDR1 WSHSY and CDR2 SAAADI. The CDR3 extends over 16 amino acids. V dropped 8 bases and J dropped 6; count of bases not matched to a gene: 18. CDR3 coding DNA: TGCGCCAGCGGACCAGGAGGACTTCAGGGGGCGAGCGAGCAGTACTTC. Translated: CASGPGGLQGASEQYF.

Turning to this clone: A read error may account for a junction end that differs from germline. V is TRBV2 and J is TRBJ2-7; 8 bases align to TRBD1. CDR1 and CDR2 from the germline V gene are SNHLY and FYNNEI. The CDR3 has 16 amino acids. CDR3 coding DNA: TGTGCCAGCAGGGAAGAGGGACAGGTGAGCGTCTACGAGCAGTACTTC. It translates to CASREEGQVSVYEQYF.

The chain links TRBV27 to TRBJ2-1; perhaps TRBD2 as D (5 bases). The germline V gene encodes CDR1 MNHEY and CDR2 SMNVEV (reference sequence). The CDR3 totals 14 residues. V lost 7 bases to trimming and J lost 7 bases, with 17 bases between them. In nucleotides, the CDR3 is TGTGCCAGCATAAGTCGGGTGTCGGGAAATGAGCAGTTCTTC. It is translated as CASISRVSGNEQFF.

The chain has TRBV25-1 and TRBJ1-2; D gene uncertain. V dropped 5 bases and J dropped 1 base, with 11 bases sitting between them. Germline V lookup: CDR1 MGHDK, CDR2 SYGVNS. This CDR3 comprises 14 residues. The CDR3 protein is CASSSAYDNYGYTF. CDR3 coding DNA: TGTGCCAGCAGTTCCGCCTATGATAACTATGGCTACACCTTC.

The rearrangement joins TRBV11-2 to TRBJ2-7; 8 nucleotides line up with TRBD1. The germline V gene encodes CDR1 SGHAT and CDR2 FQNNGV. The CDR3 runs 14 residues. J lost 7 bases, V lost 3 bases, and 8 bases had no gene match. The DNA of the CDR3 is TGTGCCAGCAGCTTCCCCGGACAGGGTCTGGAGCAGTACTTC. Translation: CASSFPGQGLEQYF.

The rearrangement uses TRBV6-5 and TRBJ2-7; D may be TRBD1 (6 bases). Germline loops: CDR1 MNHEY, CDR2 SVGAGI. The CDR3 has 15 amino acids. Trimming shortened V by 4 bases and J by 3 bases, and 16 bases separated the two germline ends. In DNA form, the CDR3 reads TGTGCCAGCAGTTCCCCGGGGACACCGGGCTACGAGCAGTACTTC. Translation gives CASSSPGTPGYEQYF.

The chain combines TRBV7-9 with TRBJ2-1; D remains ambiguous. V was cut by 1 base and J by 5 bases, with 3 bases left in between. The CDR3 contains 12 residues. Per the germline V gene, CDR1 is SEHNR and CDR2 is FQNEAQ (reference sequence). The CDR3 spells CASSLGDNEQFF. The CDR3, as DNA: TGTGCCAGCAGCTTAGGAGACAATGAGCAGTTCTTC.